Shown below are 29 T cell receptor beta chains from a single sample sequenced in a study of post-analysis software for immune sequencing data. Findings of the study overall: Included in a set of five TRBV segments more frequent in patients than controls were TRBV5-6, TRBV5-1 and TRBV20-1.

No antigen has been identified for these receptors. Unique molecular identifiers featured in each of the TCR beta cDNA libraries. TCRdb reanalysed the PCR reads using MiXCR and keeps one entry per CDR3 protein. The repertoire includes about 810,000 distinct CDR3 sequences, 53% of them detected once, and roughly 4.4% sits in the top ten. Sequencing was carried out using blood. These receptors came from a girl aged 10 to 17 with multiple sclerosis.

Only a few counts were recorded for this clonotype. The chain recombines TRBV5-1 with TRBJ2-7, with 7 bases aligning to TRBD1. The germline V gene has CDR1 SGHRS and CDR2 YFSETQ. The CDR3 length is 14 residues. The V gene end was trimmed by 2 bases and the J gene end by 5 bases; junction bases not matched to a gene: 7. The CDR3 is CASSLTTGAHEQYF. In nucleotides, the CDR3 is TGCGCCAGCAGCTTAACAACAGGGGCCCACGAGCAGTACTTC.

A word on this clonotype: An end of the junction differs from the germline gene, which may be a read error. V is TRBV29-1 and J is TRBJ2-7; D is unclear. Germline V gene lookup returns CDR1 SQVTM and CDR2 ANQGSEA. This CDR3 has 12 residues. The CDR3 bases are TGCGGCGTTGAACTGAGCTCCTACGAGCAGTACTTC. Its translation is CGVELSSYEQYF.

The chain has TRBV13 and TRBJ2-5; 9 bases match TRBD1. The V and J ends lost 8 bases and 1 base, in that order; junction bases with no gene match: 8. Germline values: CDR1 PRHDT, CDR2 FYEKMQ (reference sequence). CDR3 length: 15 residues. The CDR3 DNA reads TGTGCCAGCGCCACGACAGGGGGAGGCCAAGAGACCCAGTACTTC. Translating it yields CASATTGGGQETQYF.

V is TRBV5-1 and J is TRBJ2-1, with 11 bases aligning to TRBD2. J gave up 2 bases and V 1 base, and 8 bases lay outside the gene matches. The CDR3 consists of 18 residues. CDR1 is SGHRS and CDR2 is YFSETQ in the germline V gene. This CDR3 reads CASSLYTSGSFAYNEQFF. The DNA for the CDR3 is TGCGCCAGCAGCTTGTACACTAGCGGGAGTTTTGCCTACAATGAGCAGTTCTTC. Looking up the rest from reference TRBV5-1 and TRBJ2-1 gives the full variable domain: KAGVTQTPRYLIKTRGQQVTLSCSPISGHRSVSWYQQTPGQGLQFLFEYFSETQRNKGNFPGRFSGRQFSNSRSEMNVSTLELGDSALYLCASSLYTSGSFAYNEQFFGPGTRLTVL.

V usage is TRBV20-1 and J usage is TRBJ1-1, with TRBD1 as a possible D gene (6 bases). The V end lost 4 bases, the J end lost 6 bases, and 18 bases lay between the germline ends. CDR3 length: 14 residues. Germline V gene data show CDR1 as DFQATT and CDR2 as SNEGSKA (reference sequence). CDR3 sequence reads: CSAIIPGAIPEAFF. For the CDR3, the DNA is TGCAGTGCTATAATACCAGGGGCTATCCCTGAAGCTTTCTTT.

The chain combines TRBV6-1 with TRBJ2-5, with no clear D. V was cut by 3 bases and J by 7 bases, with 6 bases left in between. The CDR3 spans 11 residues. Germline V gene data show CDR1 as MNHNS and CDR2 as SASEGT. The CDR3 is CASSEMATQYF. CDR3 DNA sequence: TGTGCCAGCAGTGAGATGGCGACCCAGTACTTC.

The rearrangement joins TRBV3-1 to TRBJ2-1; D remains ambiguous. The germline V gene has CDR1 LGHDT and CDR2 YNNKEL (reference sequence). Trimming took 0 bases from V and 0 from J, leaving 12 bases between them. There are 17 residues in the CDR3. CDR3 sequence reads: CASSQETASLSYNEQFF. The CDR3 DNA is TGTGCCAGCAGCCAAGAAACGGCTTCTCTCTCCTACAATGAGCAGTTCTTC.

This chain links TRBV29-1 with TRBJ1-2; maybe TRBD1 (5 bases). V was clipped by 5 bases and J by 8 bases, with 12 bases between them. CDR1 and CDR2 (germline): SQVTM, ANQGSEA. This CDR3 is 11 amino acids long. The DNA for the CDR3 is TGCAGCGTTCTCAGGGATAACGGCTACACCTTC. It is translated as CSVLRDNGYTF.

This chain joins TRBV5-1 and TRBJ2-1, with TRBD2 as a possible D gene (6 bases). There are 16 residues in the CDR3. V lost 4 bases and J 5 bases, leaving 19 bases between the germline ends. Germline assignment: CDR1 SGHRS and CDR2 YFSETQ. The CDR3 DNA is TGCGCCAGCAGCCGGGGGTGGAGGCCCGAGGACAATGAGCAGTTCTTC. It codes for CASSRGWRPEDNEQFF.

The CDR3 sequence: CASSSGQPQETQYF. CDR3 sequence (DNA): TGTGCCAGCAGTTCGGGACAGCCCCAGGAGACCCAGTACTTC. The V call is TRBV12-3 or TRBV12-4, the J call TRBJ2-5; TRBD1 aligns across 7 bases. V lost 4 bases to trimming and J lost 5 bases; unmatched junction nucleotides: 7. The CDR3 spans 14 residues.

This chain connects TRBV3-1 to TRBJ2-7; 7 bases are a match to TRBD1. This CDR3 is 15 amino acids long. Germline CDR1 reads LGHDT; CDR2 reads YNNKEL (reference sequence). The J segment lost 0 bases and the V segment lost 6 bases, leaving 8 bases of the junction unmatched. The CDR3 spells CASRGQTRSSYEQYF. CDR3 coding DNA: TGTGCCAGCAGGGGACAGACAAGGAGCTCCTACGAGCAGTACTTC.

Concerning this clonotype itself: Compared with germline, one end of the junction differs, possibly owing to a read error. This sequence joins TRBV20-1 and TRBJ2-1; D is undetermined. The length of the CDR3 is 16 residues. Per the germline V gene, CDR1 is DFQATT and CDR2 is SNEGSKA (reference sequence). CDR3 DNA: TGCAGTGCTGGAGATTCGGGTGCAGTAGGTCGCAATGAGCAGTTCTTC. This codes for CSAGDSGAVGRNEQFF.

The gene calls are TRBV20-1 and TRBJ1-5; D unclear. Germline values: CDR1 DFQATT, CDR2 SNEGSKA (reference sequence). V was cut by 6 bases and J by 1 base, with 13 bases left in between. The CDR3 loop spans 14 amino acids. CDR3 in amino acids: CSAFSGYSNQPQHF. In DNA form, the CDR3 reads TGCAGTGCGTTCAGCGGCTACAGCAATCAGCCCCAGCATTTT.

The V gene is TRBV29-1, the J gene TRBJ2-7, with D unresolved. Trimming took 3 bases from V and 3 from J, leaving 6 bases between them. Germline lookup yields CDR1 SQVTM and CDR2 ANQGSEA. There are 11 residues in the CDR3. The CDR3 sequence: CSVDTGYEQYF. CDR3 coding DNA: TGCAGCGTTGATACGGGCTACGAGCAGTACTTC.

This clonotype was detected only once. The V gene is TRBV5-5, the J gene TRBJ1-5, with D unclear. V was trimmed by 2 bases and J by 5 bases, leaving 8 bases between them. CDR1 is SGHKS, CDR2 YYEKEE, per germline (reference sequence). This CDR3 is built from 13 residues. CDR3 sequence: CASSLAHHQPQHF. For the CDR3, the DNA is TGTGCCAGCAGCTTAGCCCATCATCAGCCCCAGCATTTT. Full variable domain (rest looked up from reference TRBV5-5 and TRBJ1-5): DAGVTQSPTHLIKTRGQQVTLRCSPISGHKSVSWYQQVLGQGPQFIFQYYEKEERGRGNFPDRFSARQFPNYSSELNVNALLLGDSALYLCASSLAHHQPQHFGDGTRLSIL.

A single count supports this clonotype. V usage is TRBV15 and J usage is TRBJ1-1; the match to TRBD1 covers 7 bases. The length of the CDR3 is 13 residues. Looked up from germline, CDR1 is LNHNV and CDR2 is YYDKDF (reference sequence). J was trimmed by 5 bases and V by 4 bases; bases with no gene match: 4. CDR3 sequence: CATSINRGTEAFF. DNA for the CDR3: TGTGCCACCAGCATAAACAGGGGAACTGAAGCTTTCTTT. Combining the CDR3 with reference TRBV15 and TRBJ1-1 gives the whole variable domain DAMVIQNPRYQVTQFGKPVTLSCSQTLNHNVMYWYQQKSSQAPKLLFHYYDKDFNNEADTPDNFQSRRPNTSFCFLDIRSPGLGDTAMYLCATSINRGTEAFFGQGTRLTVV.

This clonotype was counted a few times. V usage is TRBV5-1 and J usage is TRBJ2-3, with TRBD2 matching 10 bases. The germline V gene has CDR1 SGHRS and CDR2 YFSETQ. This CDR3 region has 17 residues. V lost 0 bases to trimming and J lost 4 bases; unmatched junction nucleotides: 8. The CDR3 nucleotides read TGCGCCAGCAGCTTGGCCCTAGCGGGGGTCAGCGCAGATACGCAGTATTTT. It is translated as CASSLALAGVSADTQYF.

The chain uses TRBV15 and TRBJ2-3; TRBD2 agrees at 7 bases. Germline trimming cut 3 bases from V and 8 bases from J; bases unmatched to any gene: 11. CDR1 LNHNV and CDR2 YYDKDF come from the germline V gene (reference sequence). The CDR3 sequence is 15 residues long. The CDR3 bases are TGTGCCACCAGCAGGACTCGGGGGGAAGGCATTACGCAGTATTTT. Translated: CATSRTRGEGITQYF. Variable domain in full (rest from reference TRBV15 and TRBJ2-3): DAMVIQNPRYQVTQFGKPVTLSCSQTLNHNVMYWYQQKSSQAPKLLFHYYDKDFNNEADTPDNFQSRRPNTSFCFLDIRSPGLGDTAMYLCATSRTRGEGITQYFGPGTRLTVL.

The chain couples TRBV29-1 to TRBJ2-7, with D perhaps TRBD1 (6 bases). The CDR3 runs 11 residues. Per germline, CDR1 SQVTM and CDR2 ANQGSEA. V lost 7 bases, J lost 5 bases, and 12 bases lay in between. Here the CDR3 reads CSALQGDEQYF. The CDR3 DNA sequence: TGCAGCGCTTTACAGGGTGACGAGCAGTACTTC.

The rearrangement links TRBV4-1 to TRBJ2-1; D perhaps matches TRBD1 (5 bases). The ends were cut back, 4 bases at V and 7 bases at J, with 11 bases in the middle. The CDR3 is 13 residues long. Per germline, CDR1 MGHRA and CDR2 YSYEKL. For the CDR3, the DNA is TGCGCCAGCAGCCTGGCAGGGTGGAATGAGCAGTTCTTC. It codes for CASSLAGWNEQFF.

The gene calls are TRBV4-2 and TRBJ2-3, with 7 nucleotides matching TRBD2. The V segment lost 1 base and the J segment 8 bases; nucleotides outside the gene matches: 6. This CDR3 has 14 residues. Germline V gene sequence: CDR1 LGHNA, CDR2 YNFKEQ. The CDR3 reads CASSQGSVAGTQYF. The CDR3 DNA sequence: TGTGCCAGCAGCCAAGGCTCCGTAGCGGGTACGCAGTATTTT.

This clonotype was seen a handful of times. V gene TRBV10-3 combines with J gene TRBJ1-2; no definite D call. The CDR3 runs 20 residues. Germline V CDR1 and CDR2: ENHRY, SYGVKD. V gave up 0 bases and J gave up 2 bases, with 25 bases separating them. The chain's CDR3 is CAISESMGVEVRPFNYGYTF. Here the CDR3 DNA reads TGTGCCATCAGTGAGTCTATGGGTGTGGAGGTCCGACCCTTCAACTATGGCTACACCTTC.

Worth noting for this clonotype: A read error may account for a junction end that differs from germline. The V gene is TRBV29-1, the J gene TRBJ1-2, with no clear D. This CDR3 has 14 residues. CDR1 is SQVTM and CDR2 is ANQGSEA in the germline V gene. The CDR3 reads CSVEFRAVGYDYTF. The DNA for the CDR3 is TGCAGCGTTGAATTCCGGGCGGTGGGCTATGACTACACCTTC.

This chain links TRBV7-8 with TRBJ1-2; D gene unclear. The germline V and J ends were trimmed by 5 bases and 2 bases, with 18 bases remaining between them. The CDR3 contains 16 residues. Germline assignment: CDR1 SGHVS and CDR2 FQNEAQ. In DNA form, the CDR3 reads TGTGCCAGCAGCCCTGTGGCCGCGGTAGGGAACTATGGCTACACCTTC. Residues: CASSPVAAVGNYGYTF.

This clonotype was found a few times. The chain recombines TRBV20-1 with TRBJ2-5; 8 bases align to TRBD1. The DNA end favors TRBJ2-7, so the J call may be wrong. This CDR3 is built from 15 residues. Per the germline V gene, CDR1 is DFQATT and CDR2 is SNEGSKA (reference sequence). The DNA for the CDR3 is TGCAGTGCTAGGTCTGGTCCCGGGACAGGATACGAGCAGTACTTC. Its translation: CSARSGPGTGYEQYF.

This sequence joins TRBV20-1 and TRBJ2-2; D is perhaps TRBD2 (5 bases). The V end lost 6 bases, the J end lost 4 bases, and 9 bases lay between the germline ends. The CDR3 consists of 12 residues. CDR1 and CDR2 from the germline V gene are DFQATT and SNEGSKA (reference sequence). The DNA of the CDR3 is TGCAGTGCCCCCGGAGGCACCGGGGAGCTGTTTTTT. It is translated as CSAPGGTGELFF.

This chain uses TRBV7-9 with TRBJ2-5, with TRBD2 matching over 9 bases. Trimming took 5 bases from V and 4 from J; bases not matched to a gene: 5. Looked up from germline, CDR1 is SEHNR and CDR2 is FQNEAQ (reference sequence). The CDR3 sequence is 14 residues long. CDR3 sequence (DNA): TGTGCCAGCAGCGTTAGCGGGAGTGGAGAGACCCAGTACTTC. Translating gives CASSVSGSGETQYF.

V is TRBV3-1 and J is TRBJ2-7; 7 bases fit TRBD2. J lost 5 bases, V lost 4 bases, and 11 bases had no gene match. Germline V gives CDR1 LGHDT, CDR2 YNNKEL (reference sequence). This CDR3 spans 15 amino acids. The CDR3 DNA sequence: TGTGCCAGCAGCCTAGTCGGGACTACCGCCAACGAGCAGTACTTC. Protein: CASSLVGTTANEQYF.

For this clonotype: One end of the junction does not line up with germline, which may come from a read error. This chain joins TRBV15 and TRBJ1-1, with 9 bases that match TRBD1. This CDR3 region has 16 residues. Germline loops: CDR1 LNHNV, CDR2 YYDKDF (reference sequence). The CDR3 nucleotides are TGTGCCACCAGCGGAGATCAGACAGGGGGAAACACTGAAGCTTTCTTT. Amino acids: CATSGDQTGGNTEAFF.